This T cell receptor (beta chain) originates from a study of T cell responses to AZD1222 COVID-19 vaccine. Data came from immunoSEQ multiplex PCR; TCRdb stores just in-frame clones and leaves some out. This table has 140,000 or so clones, about 88% appearing once. Germline V gives CDR1 SEHNR, CDR2 FQNEAQ (reference sequence). V lost 3 bases, J lost 8 bases, and 10 bases lay in between. The CDR3 loop spans 12 amino acids. The sequencing used peripheral blood, collected on day 0 of AZD1222 vaccination. This TCR was recovered from an adult in good health. J is TRBJ1-2 and V is TRBV7-9; D ambiguous. CDR3 DNA: TGTGCCAGCAGCTTCGGCCCGGGGGGCTACACCTTC. Translated: CASSFGPGGYTF.